This T cell receptor (beta chain) was observed in a study of graft-versus-host responses after intestinal transplantation (TCRdb year 2021). At the level of the whole study: Recipients received multivisceral, liver-intestinal, or isolated intestinal transplants. Every recipient was given anti-thymocyte globulin induction, then maintenance tacrolimus and steroids for two to three years. Bulk TCR-beta CDR3 sequencing was used to track graft-versus-host and host-versus-graft alloreactive T cell clones in the graft, circulation and bone marrow after intestinal transplantation. To identify alloreactive clones, pre-transplant mixed lymphocyte reaction products were sequenced and then compared with unstimulated pre-transplant donor and recipient T cells. Of the roughly 24 intestinal transplant recipients enrolled in the cohort, one of whom was a retransplant, a few patients without pretransplant specimens were excluded. A peak of at least 4% donor T cells among recipient peripheral blood mononuclear cells was the definition used for donor T cell macrochimerism. Instead of going to the commercial service, samples from a few later patients were sequenced in-house on an Illumina MiSeq and processed with MiXCR. Study-level results and caveats: GvH clones were detected in recipient bone marrow, and some appeared earlier in ileal mucosa or blood, consistent with an intestinal mucosal origin. High GvH to HvG T cell clonal ratios were observed in the allografts of patients with donor T cell macrochimerism. Early after transplant, peak levels of circulating GvH clones were associated with declines in HvG clones. Conclusions were limited by the relatively low number and heterogeneity of intestinal transplant patients.

In the first month after transplant, blood samples were collected up to 4 times, and after that at least monthly when available. Regarding this clone: Its recognized antigen is unknown. Base qualities are not recorded, but no much larger clone differs from it by a single base.

Receptor amplification or capture employed the immunoSEQ multiplex PCR assay. For most patients, genomic DNA was subjected to high-throughput TCR-beta CDR3 sequencing by Adaptive Biotechnologies. The authors' pipeline ran thus. TCR sequencing data for some 19 patients were retrieved from Adaptive's ImmunoSEQ software; three other patients were processed with MiXCR and VDJtools. CDR3 nucleotide sequences shared by donor and recipient were removed because the origin of these sequences could not be assigned. Alloreactive clones required at least 2-fold expansion over unstimulated cells and minimum CFSE-low frequency of 0.002% (template counts) or 0.001% (read counts). Clones were considered mappable if detected in sequenced pre-transplant spleen, lymph node, or MLR CFSE-low populations of the donor or recipient. The cumulative frequency of alloreactive clones was calculated as a percentage of all sequences, weighted by copy number. This is the immuneACCESS table as TCRdb keeps it, with only in-frame sequences that have V and J called. A part of the clones is gone; compared with another copy, unresolved V genes explain less than half, and the rest is unexplained. V and J calls and clone size follow that table, whereas D and trimming were derived from the DNA. For this sample there are around 20,000 clones; over 75% appear just once. The top ten hold 1.5% to 2.5% of the sample.

Including cysteine and phenylalanine, the CDR3 has 18 amino acids. The only DNA kept is the CDR3, 54 bases in frame from the first base. For this chain, trimming is 4 bases at the V end and 0 bases at the J end, and the number of junction bases without a gene match is 9. From the germline V gene, CDR1 is SGDLS and CDR2 is YYNGEE. Sequences were derived from PBMCs, sampled 350 to 400 days after transplant. The sequence derives from a human patient who received an intestinal transplant, so some T cells may come from the graft donor. This sequence uses TRBV9 and TRBJ2-3; TRBD2 matches 12 bases in the middle. The sequence in DNA is TGTGCCAGCAGCCCATTTGGACTAGCGGGGTCTAGCACAGATACGCAGTATTTT. It is translated as CASSPFGLAGSSTDTQYF.